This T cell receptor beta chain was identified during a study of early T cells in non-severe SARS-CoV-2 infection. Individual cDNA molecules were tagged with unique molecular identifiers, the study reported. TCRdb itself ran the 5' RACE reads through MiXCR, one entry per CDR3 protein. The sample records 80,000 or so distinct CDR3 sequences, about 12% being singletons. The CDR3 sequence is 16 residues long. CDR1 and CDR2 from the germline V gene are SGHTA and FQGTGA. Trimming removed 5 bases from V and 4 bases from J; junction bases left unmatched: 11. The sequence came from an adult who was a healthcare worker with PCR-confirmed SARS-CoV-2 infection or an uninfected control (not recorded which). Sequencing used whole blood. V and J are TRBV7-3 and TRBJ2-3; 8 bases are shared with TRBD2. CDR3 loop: CASSLGGAGVPDTQYF. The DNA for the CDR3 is TGTGCCAGCAGCCTCGGGGGAGCGGGAGTGCCAGATACGCAGTATTTT.